The 21 T cell receptor beta chains given below trace back to one sample, sequenced in a study of cytomegalovirus exposure and HLA in healthy donors. Primers included in the PCR were 60 Vbeta and 13 Jbeta primers. TCRdb keeps only in-frame clones here, not all; method: immunoSEQ multiplex PCR. The sample consists of under 200,000 clones, roughly four fifths of them appearing once. The source material was PBMCs. All receptors come from a man in his forties or fifties in good health and CMV-seronegative.

The chain carries TRBV11-3 and TRBJ2-7, with D perhaps matching TRBD1 (6 bases). Germline V gene data show CDR1 as SGHNT and CDR2 as YENEEA. Trimming removed 5 bases at V and 0 bases at J, with 14 bases between. The CDR3 spans 15 residues. The DNA for the CDR3 is TGTGCCAGCAGCCCCCGGGCAGGGGCCTCCTACGAGCAGTACTTC. Translation: CASSPRAGASYEQYF.

This rearrangement joins TRBV7-3 to TRBJ2-3, with D unclear. Germline V gene data show CDR1 as SGHTA and CDR2 as FQGTGA. The CDR3 is made up of 12 amino acids. The V gene lost 6 bases and the J gene lost 9 bases, with 13 bases spanning the gap. CDR3 DNA: TGTGCCAGCAGTAGACCCGACGGGACGCAGTATTTT. This sequence encodes CASSRPDGTQYF.

This clone was detected only once. The chain employs TRBV6-5 and TRBJ2-5; TRBD1 matches at 7 bases. TRBJ2-7 matches the DNA end more closely, so the J call is doubtful. Germline-derived CDR1 and CDR2 are MNHEY and SVGAGI. The CDR3 totals 14 residues. DNA for the CDR3: TGTGCCAGCGGAATTCGGGACAGATCCTACGAGCAGTACTTC. This translates into CASGIRDRSYEQYF.

In its sample, this clone was seen a few times. The rearrangement links TRBV6-1 to TRBJ2-4, with TRBD1 matching 7 bases. Germline values: CDR1 MNHNS, CDR2 SASEGT. The CDR3 has 14 residues. With 9 bases clipped from V and 4 bases from J, the junction kept 9 bases outside the gene matches. This CDR3 is CASGSRDRKNIQYF. CDR3 nucleotide sequence: TGTGCCAGTGGGAGCCGGGACAGAAAAAACATTCAGTACTTC.

This clone was recorded only once. This sequence joins TRBV5-1 and TRBJ2-7; D unresolved. This CDR3 is 15 amino acids long. V was cut by 0 bases and J by 4 bases, with 14 bases left in between. Germline V lookup: CDR1 SGHRS, CDR2 YFSETQ. Written as DNA, the CDR3 is TGCGCCAGCAGCTTGGACACCGACTCTCTTTACGAGCAGTACTTC. It yields the protein CASSLDTDSLYEQYF.

The chain joins TRBV5-1 to TRBJ2-3; 9 bases match TRBD2. Germline CDR1 is SGHRS and CDR2 is YFSETQ. The trim removed 0 bases at V and 4 bases at J, leaving 6 bases unmatched. The CDR3 is 16 residues long. This CDR3 reads CASSLAGRGGPDTQYF. The CDR3 region has the DNA TGCGCCAGCAGCTTGGCCGGGCGGGGGGGCCCAGATACGCAGTATTTT.

The V call is TRBV5-6, the J call TRBJ2-3, with 10 bases lining up with TRBD2. The length of the CDR3 is 15 residues. In germline, CDR1 is SGHDT, CDR2 YYEEEE. Trimming removed 2 bases from V and 5 bases from J; junction bases left unmatched: 5. CDR3 residues: CASSLAGGILDTQYF. The CDR3 bases are TGTGCCAGCAGCTTAGCGGGGGGGATTTTAGATACGCAGTATTTT.

The chain's CDR3 is CASSRQASSYNEQFF. The DNA for the CDR3 is TGTGCCAGCAGTCGACAGGCGAGCTCCTACAATGAGCAGTTCTTC. V is TRBV7-3 and J is TRBJ2-1, with D maybe TRBD1 (6 bases). This CDR3 region has 15 residues. Trimming left V 6 bases short and J 0 bases short, with 12 bases between. The germline V gene has CDR1 SGHTA and CDR2 FQGTGA.

The gene calls are TRBV10-2 and TRBJ2-5, with 11 bases fitting TRBD2. The V gene's germline CDR1 is WSHSY and CDR2 SAAADI. The CDR3 runs 19 residues. Trimming at V came to 6 bases and at J to 4 bases, leaving 19 bases not matched to a gene. CDR3 bases: TGCGCCAGCAGCGAGACCCTACTAGCGGGGGCGGGAATGGGAGAGACCCAGTACTTC. This encodes CASSETLLAGAGMGETQYF.

This clone has just one count. This CDR3 is CASSMFPRGSYEQYF. The DNA of the CDR3 is TGTGCCAGTAGTATGTTCCCCAGGGGCTCCTACGAGCAGTACTTC. This sequence joins TRBV19 and TRBJ2-7, with D perhaps matching TRBD1 (6 bases). Germline CDR1 reads LNHDA; CDR2 reads SQIVND (reference sequence). The CDR3 runs 15 residues. Trimming took 3 bases from V and 0 from J, leaving 12 bases between them. Drawing the rest from reference TRBV19 and TRBJ2-7, the complete variable domain is DGGITQSPKYLFRKEGQNVTLSCEQNLNHDAMYWYRQDPGQGLRLIYYSQIVNDFQKGDIAEGYSVSREKKESFPLTVTSAQKNPTAFYLCASSMFPRGSYEQYFGPGTRLTVT.

The chain is built from TRBV5-1 and TRBJ2-1; 7 bases align to TRBD1. From germline, CDR1 is SGHRS and CDR2 YFSETQ. V lost 4 bases and J lost 5; bases outside the gene matches: 3. The CDR3 length is 13 residues. CDR3 coding DNA: TGCGCCAGCAGCCTAGGGACAGACAATGAGCAGTTCTTC. Protein: CASSLGTDNEQFF. The full variable domain, in which reference TRBV5-1 and TRBJ2-1 provide the parts outside the CDR3, is KAGVTQTPRYLIKTRGQQVTLSCSPISGHRSVSWYQQTPGQGLQFLFEYFSETQRNKGNFPGRFSGRQFSNSRSEMNVSTLELGDSALYLCASSLGTDNEQFFGPGTRLTVL.

The chain uses TRBV30 and TRBJ2-7; D is perhaps TRBD1 (6 bases). Germline V gene sequence: CDR1 GTSNPN, CDR2 SVGIG (reference sequence). Trimming removed 5 bases at V and 0 bases at J, with 11 bases between. There are 13 residues in the CDR3. As DNA, the CDR3 is TGTGCCTGGGGGGGCTCAAGCTCCTACGAGCAGTACTTC. Translated: CAWGGSSSYEQYF.

The chain uses TRBV19 and TRBJ2-5, with D tentatively TRBD1 (5 bases). Germline CDR1 is LNHDA and CDR2 is SQIVND (reference sequence). CDR3 length: 13 residues. V was trimmed by 4 bases and J by 5 bases, leaving 11 bases between them. CDR3 sequence reads: CASSTQGVETQYF. The CDR3 bases are TGTGCCAGTAGTACCCAGGGCGTGGAGACCCAGTACTTC. The complete variable domain, with remaining parts taken from reference TRBV19 and TRBJ2-5, reads DGGITQSPKYLFRKEGQNVTLSCEQNLNHDAMYWYRQDPGQGLRLIYYSQIVNDFQKGDIAEGYSVSREKKESFPLTVTSAQKNPTAFYLCASSTQGVETQYFGPGTRLLVL.

In its sample, this clone was seen a few times. This chain links TRBV20-1 with TRBJ2-5; D is undetermined. The V gene lost 4 bases and the J gene lost 5 bases, with 8 bases spanning the gap. In germline, CDR1 is DFQATT, CDR2 SNEGSKA (reference sequence). This CDR3 has 11 residues. The CDR3 loop is CSANWLETQYF. CDR3 bases: TGCAGTGCTAATTGGCTGGAGACCCAGTACTTC.

The CDR3 region is CASRGTGTGPEAFF. DNA for the CDR3: TGTGCCAGCAGGGGGACCGGGACAGGGCCTGAAGCTTTCTTT. V usage is TRBV2 and J usage is TRBJ1-1, with 9 positions matching TRBD1. This CDR3 is 14 amino acids long. Unmatched junction bases numbered 8, after V lost 6 bases and J lost 6 bases. CDR1 is SNHLY and CDR2 is FYNNEI in the germline V gene.

The chain is built from TRBV6-5 and TRBJ1-5; no definite D call. The V end was cut by 4 bases, the J end by 3 bases, with 16 bases between. CDR1 and CDR2 from the germline V gene are MNHEY and SVGAGI. The CDR3 sequence is 16 residues long. CDR3 sequence: CASSSARPYNNQPQHF. CDR3 sequence (DNA): TGTGCCAGCAGTTCGGCCAGGCCGTATAACAATCAGCCCCAGCATTTT.

This clone appeared a few times. The rearrangement links TRBV7-2 to TRBJ2-1, with 16 bases fitting TRBD2. The CDR3 is 16 residues long. Germline CDR1 is SGHTA and CDR2 is FQGNSA. The ends lost 5 bases at V and 9 bases at J; junction bases unmatched: 7. CDR3: CASSQGTSGGAGEQFF. CDR3 coding DNA: TGTGCCAGCAGCCAAGGGACTAGCGGGGGGGCCGGTGAGCAGTTCTTC.

The chain is built from TRBV30 and TRBJ1-2; D not certain. This CDR3 is built from 13 residues. Trimming pared 5 bases from V and 0 bases from J, leaving 10 bases between. Germline-derived CDR1 and CDR2 are GTSNPN and SVGIG (reference sequence). The CDR3 DNA sequence: TGTGCCTGGGGGATGGAGGCTAACTATGGCTACACCTTC. This translates into CAWGMEANYGYTF.

This clone was seen more than once but under ten times. The gene calls are TRBV7-8 and TRBJ2-5; D possibly corresponds to TRBD1 (7 bases). The germline CDR1 and CDR2 sequences are SGHVS and FQNEAQ. The CDR3 covers 16 residues. Trimming took 0 bases from V and 4 from J, leaving 15 bases between them. The CDR3 sequence: CASSLASAGGGETQYF. CDR3 bases: TGTGCCAGCAGCTTAGCGTCGGCAGGGGGAGGAGAGACCCAGTACTTC.

The V call is TRBV27, the J call TRBJ2-1, with TRBD2 matching over 12 bases. V lost 5 bases to trimming and J lost 9 bases; unmatched junction nucleotides: 14. The CDR3 spans 17 residues. Germline CDR1 and CDR2: MNHEY and SMNVEV (reference sequence). The CDR3 bases are TGTGCCAGCAGTCTACCCCCTAGCGGGGGGGCCGGGACTGAGCAGTTCTTC. Translation: CASSLPPSGGAGTEQFF.

The rearrangement joins TRBV13 to TRBJ2-3; a weak D match, TRBD2 (6 bases). V lost 5 bases to trimming and J lost 3 bases, with 12 bases between them. The germline V gene encodes CDR1 PRHDT and CDR2 FYEKMQ (reference sequence). The CDR3 covers 14 residues. The CDR3 here is CASSPRTTTDTQYF. The CDR3 DNA sequence: TGTGCCAGCAGCCCAAGGACTACTACAGATACGCAGTATTTT.